This TCR beta chain was documented in a study of post-analysis software for immune sequencing data. General observations from the study: The study found TRBV5-6, TRBV5-1 and TRBV20-1 among 5 or 6 TRBV segments more frequent in patients than controls.

TCR beta libraries were prepared from cDNA with unique molecular identifiers. T cells numbering roughly 0.9 to 10 million yielded cDNA molecules that totaled roughly 0.5 million. TCRdb re-analysed the PCR reads in MiXCR, keeping a single row per CDR3 protein. In the table there are hundreds of thousands of distinct CDR3 sequences, roughly 27% of which are singletons. Remarks on this clonotype: Its antigen is unknown.

The germline V gene encodes CDR1 DFQATT and CDR2 SNEGSKA (reference sequence). Unmatched junction bases numbered 7, after V lost 3 bases and J lost 0 bases. This CDR3 spans 16 amino acids. The receptor was isolated from a girl under 18 with multiple sclerosis. The gene calls are TRBV20-1 and TRBJ2-3, with 9 bases lining up with TRBD2. Sequencing input: blood. The CDR3 loop reads CSASLGGRVSTDTQYF. The CDR3 DNA sequence: TGCAGTGCTAGTCTGGGCGGGAGGGTCAGCACAGATACGCAGTATTTT.